Presented here are 18 T cell receptor beta chains from one specimen sequenced in a study of tumor T cells in aggressive B-cell lymphoma. TCRdb keeps only in-frame clones here, not all; method: immunoSEQ multiplex PCR. The repertoire has roughly 10,000 clones, about 93% of them found once; the top ten carry around 2.9%. Sequencing used tumor tissue. These receptors were collected from an adult with diffuse large B cell lymphoma.

The chain carries TRBV11-2 and TRBJ2-3; 11 bases line up with TRBD2. CDR1 SGHAT and CDR2 FQNNGV come from the germline V gene. The CDR3 has 17 amino acids. The V segment lost 0 bases and the J segment 5 bases; nucleotides outside the gene matches: 7. The CDR3 sequence is CASSLDPSGGLGDTQYF. As DNA, the CDR3 is TGTGCCAGCAGCTTAGACCCTAGCGGGGGGCTGGGAGATACGCAGTATTTT.

The chain has TRBV9 and TRBJ1-3; D uncertain. CDR3 length equals 14 residues. In germline, CDR1 is SGDLS, CDR2 YYNGEE. The V and J ends lost 4 bases and 4 bases respectively, with 12 bases between them. The CDR3 nucleotides read TGTGCCAGCAGCACCCGGACGGGAGGAAACACCATATATTTT. It encodes CASSTRTGGNTIYF. The whole variable domain, remainder taken from reference TRBV9 and TRBJ1-3, is DSGVTQTPKHLITATGQRVTLRCSPRSGDLSVYWYQQSLDQGLQFLIQYYNGEERAKGNILERFSAQQFPDLHSELNLSSLELGDSALYFCASSTRTGGNTIYFGEGSWLTVV.

Regarding this clone: The junction shows a germline mismatch at one end, possibly a read error. This sequence joins TRBV5-6 and TRBJ2-6, with TRBD1 as a possible D gene (5 bases). This CDR3 spans 17 amino acids. Germline assignment: CDR1 SGHDT and CDR2 YYEEEE. The DNA of the CDR3 is TGTGCCAGCAGCTCCTCGACACAGCGTTCTGGGGCCAATGTCCTGACTTTC. This codes for CASSSSTQRSGANVLTF.

This clone was seen only once. V gene TRBV29-1 combines with J gene TRBJ1-1; TRBD1 matches 7 bases. Germline CDR1 and CDR2: SQVTM and ANQGSEA. J was trimmed by 9 bases and V by 4 bases; bases with no gene match: 8. CDR3 length equals 12 residues. The CDR3 sequence: CSVGQGNVQAFF. CDR3 DNA: TGCAGCGTTGGACAGGGTAATGTGCAAGCTTTCTTT.

The genes are TRBV2 and TRBJ2-1, with unresolved D. Germline V CDR1 and CDR2: SNHLY, FYNNEI. Trimming took off 7 bases at V and 6 bases at J, with 7 bases between the two ends. This CDR3 has 11 residues. The CDR3 DNA reads as TGTGCCAGCATGTACAGCAATGAGCAGTTCTTC. Translating it yields CASMYSNEQFF.

This sequence joins TRBV23-1 and TRBJ1-4, with 8 positions matching TRBD1. TRBV23-1 is an ORF, with its function uncertain. The V gene end was trimmed by 5 bases and the J gene end by 8 bases; junction bases not matched to a gene: 10. The CDR3 is 15 amino acids. CDR3 coding DNA: TGCGCCAGCAGTTACTCGGACAGGGTGGGAGAAAAACTGTTTTTT. It translates to CASSYSDRVGEKLFF.

This clone was detected a few times. The chain links TRBV5-1 to TRBJ2-1, with 16 bases that match TRBD2. The CDR3 is 17 amino acids. The V and J ends lost 4 bases and 5 bases, in that order; junction bases with no gene match: 6. Germline V gene lookup returns CDR1 SGHRS and CDR2 YFSETQ. The CDR3 DNA follows: TGCGCCAGCAGCCCGGGACTAGCGGGAGGGGGTAACAATGAGCAGTTCTTC. Translation gives CASSPGLAGGGNNEQFF.

The chain links TRBV15 to TRBJ1-2; 7 positions match TRBD1. The CDR3 runs to 17 residues. After removal of 3 bases from V and 4 bases from J, the junction contained 14 bases not matched to a gene. CDR1 is LNHNV, CDR2 YYDKDF, per germline (reference sequence). The CDR3 DNA follows: TGTGCCACCAGCAGCGAGGACAGGCAGACGAGAGGCTATGGCTACACCTTC. It encodes CATSSEDRQTRGYGYTF.

This clone was recorded only once. V gene TRBV4-1 combines with J gene TRBJ2-3; D perhaps matches TRBD2 (5 bases). V was trimmed by 1 base and J by 1 base, leaving 9 bases between them. The germline V gene has CDR1 MGHRA and CDR2 YSYEKL. The CDR3 is 15 amino acids. CDR3 nucleotides: TGCGCCAGCAGCCAAGGTAGCGCCCGCACAGATACGCAGTATTTT. Amino acid sequence: CASSQGSARTDTQYF.

V usage is TRBV15 and J usage is TRBJ1-2; 9 positions agree with TRBD1. The V segment lost 0 bases and the J segment 7 bases; nucleotides outside the gene matches: 9. The CDR3 loop spans 16 amino acids. In germline, CDR1 is LNHNV, CDR2 YYDKDF (reference sequence). CDR3 sequence (DNA): TGTGCCACCAGCAGAGATTCCGGGACAGGGTTACGTGGCTACACCTTC. This translates into CATSRDSGTGLRGYTF.

This chain links TRBV7-2 with TRBJ2-7; 11 bases align to TRBD2. The CDR3 consists of 16 residues. Germline values: CDR1 SGHTA, CDR2 FQGNSA. With V trimmed by 5 bases and J by 5 bases, 11 bases remained unmatched. The CDR3 protein is CASSTVAGGPGNEQYF. CDR3 nucleotides: TGTGCCAGCAGCACTGTAGCGGGAGGGCCAGGGAACGAGCAGTACTTC.

As for this clone: The junction does not match germline at one end; this may be a read error. The gene calls are TRBV6-5 and TRBJ2-7; D gene unclear. CDR3 length equals 13 residues. Germline CDR1 MNHEY, CDR2 SVGAGI. The CDR3 DNA reads as TGTGCCAGCAGTTACCATAACAGCTGCGAGCAGTGCTTC. Encoded protein: CASSYHNSCEQCF.

The J gene is TRBJ2-7, the V gene TRBV5-4; D is possibly TRBD2 (6 bases). CDR3 length: 13 amino acids. Germline V CDR1 and CDR2: SGHNT, YYREEE (reference sequence). Trimming cost V 1 base and J 4 bases, with 9 bases left between them. CDR3 bases: TGTGCCAGCAGCTTGAGCAGCGGGTACGAGCAGTACTTC. It yields the protein CASSLSSGYEQYF. Combining the CDR3 with reference TRBV5-4 and TRBJ2-7 gives the whole variable domain ETGVTQSPTHLIKTRGQQVTLRCSSQSGHNTVSWYQQALGQGPQFIFQYYREEENGRGNFPPRFSGLQFPNYSSELNVNALELDDSALYLCASSLSSGYEQYFGPGTRLTVT.

The CDR3 DNA reads as TGTGCCAGCAGGCAGACGGGACTAGGGATCCACGAGCAGTACTTC. Its protein product is CASRQTGLGIHEQYF. The rearrangement joins TRBV7-9 to TRBJ2-7, with TRBD2 identical over 8 bases. After removal of 6 bases from V and 5 bases from J, the junction contained 12 bases not matched to a gene. CDR3 size: 15 residues. Germline CDR1 reads SEHNR; CDR2 reads FQNEAQ (reference sequence).

The rearrangement links TRBV5-1 to TRBJ2-1; 10 nucleotides agree with TRBD2. The CDR3 contains 18 residues. With 0 bases clipped from V and 4 bases from J, the junction kept 10 bases outside the gene matches. Germline V gives CDR1 SGHRS, CDR2 YFSETQ. CDR3 nucleotide sequence: TGCGCCAGCAGCTTGGGGCTAGCGGGAGCCCCGGGTTACAATGAGCAGTTCTTC. The encoded protein is CASSLGLAGAPGYNEQFF.

The chain is built from TRBV7-9 and TRBJ2-1; possible D gene TRBD1, 5 bases. The length of the CDR3 is 17 residues. Germline loops: CDR1 SEHNR, CDR2 FQNEAQ (reference sequence). The V and J ends lost 1 base and 0 bases respectively, with 13 bases between them. The CDR3: CASSLVSDILSYNEQFF. The CDR3 coding sequence is TGTGCCAGCAGCTTAGTTTCGGACATCCTCTCCTACAATGAGCAGTTCTTC. The variable domain in full, completed from reference TRBV7-9 and TRBJ2-1, reads DTGVSQNPRHKITKRGQNVTFRCDPISEHNRLYWYRQTLGQGPEFLTYFQNEAQLEKSRLLSDRFSAERPKGSFSTLEIQRTEQGDSAMYLCASSLVSDILSYNEQFFGPGTRLTVL.

The gene calls are TRBV7-2 and TRBJ1-2; 7 bases are a match to TRBD1. The CDR3 extends over 13 amino acids. Germline trimming cut 5 bases from V and 5 bases from J; bases unmatched to any gene: 5. CDR1 and CDR2 from the germline V gene are SGHTA and FQGNSA. The CDR3 DNA reads as TGTGCCAGCAGCCTGGGGACAGTGTATGGCTACACCTTC. Translating it yields CASSLGTVYGYTF. The variable domain in full, completed from reference TRBV7-2 and TRBJ1-2, reads GAGVSQSPSNKVTEKGKDVELRCDPISGHTALYWYRQSLGQGLEFLIYFQGNSAPDKSGLPSDRFSAERTGGSVSTLTIQRTQQEDSAVYLCASSLGTVYGYTFGSGTRLTVV.

V gene TRBV15 combines with J gene TRBJ1-1; D is undetermined. The CDR3 has 14 residues. In germline, CDR1 is LNHNV, CDR2 YYDKDF (reference sequence). The ends were cut back, 1 base at V and 11 bases at J, with 17 bases in the middle. The CDR3, as DNA: TGTGCCACCAGCAGAGTAGCCAGCAATAACGTGGCTTTCTTT. Translation gives CATSRVASNNVAFF. The entire variable domain, with the rest obtained from reference TRBV15 and TRBJ1-1, is as follows: DAMVIQNPRYQVTQFGKPVTLSCSQTLNHNVMYWYQQKSSQAPKLLFHYYDKDFNNEADTPDNFQSRRPNTSFCFLDIRSPGLGDTAMYLCATSRVASNNVAFFGQGTRLTVV.